This T cell receptor (beta chain) emerged from a study of cytomegalovirus exposure and HLA in healthy donors. Study-wide results and caveats: Investigators reported under 200 TCR beta chains as tied to cytomegalovirus. In vitro assays verified that three CMV-associated chains recognized CMV antigens specifically.

Repertoires were generated with immunoSEQ multiplex PCR, while TCRdb's copy carries only in-frame clones and drops some. The table has about 280,000 clones, roughly 88% seen once. CDR1 is MDHEN, CDR2 SYDVKM, per germline. Trimming left V 3 bases short and J 6 bases short, with 9 bases between. The CDR3 contains 12 residues. With regard to this clone: The antigen is not known. Additional DNA sequences in this sample encode the identical CDR3.

The genes are TRBV28 and TRBJ2-7, with D possibly TRBD2 on 5 matching bases. The receptor was isolated from a woman aged 18-30 years in good health and CMV-seronegative. Source material: PBMCs. CDR3: CASSFSGSEQYF. The CDR3 DNA follows: TGTGCCAGCAGTTTCTCGGGATCCGAGCAGTACTTC. Supplemented by reference TRBV28 and TRBJ2-7, the full variable domain reads DVKVTQSSRYLVKRTGEKVFLECVQDMDHENMFWYRQDPGLGLRLIYFSYDVKMKEKGDIPEGYSVSREKKERFSLILESASTNQTSMYLCASSFSGSEQYFGPGTRLTVT.